Following are 18 T cell receptor beta chains from one sample sequenced in a study of PD-1 blockade in classical Hodgkin lymphoma. The assay was immunoSEQ multiplex PCR, and TCRdb's table has in-frame clones only and misses some. The sample contains about 58,000 clones, 80% to 95% of which appear only once. With no exception, relapse followed autologous stem cell transplantation in all patients, and brentuximab vedotin exposure varied. This sample comprised peripheral blood mononuclear cells (PBMCs), obtained before the second cycle of nivolumab. These TCRs come from a human donor with classical Hodgkin lymphoma.

V gene TRBV10-3 combines with J gene TRBJ2-3, with unresolved D. CDR3 length: 14 residues. The V and J ends lost 4 bases and 2 bases respectively, with 10 bases between them. Germline lookup yields CDR1 ENHRY and CDR2 SYGVKD. The CDR3 nucleotides read TGTGCCATCAGTGGAGTGATCCTCACAGATACGCAGTATTTT. As protein: CAISGVILTDTQYF.

This chain connects TRBV5-1 to TRBJ2-7; TRBD1 matches at 9 bases. V dropped 5 bases and J dropped 2; count of bases not matched to a gene: 8. Germline loops: CDR1 SGHRS, CDR2 YFSETQ. This CDR3 has 15 residues. This CDR3 reads CASSYRQGGTYEQYF. CDR3 nucleotides: TGCGCCAGCAGTTATCGACAGGGGGGGACCTACGAGCAGTACTTC.

The V gene is TRBV14, the J gene TRBJ2-2; no reliable D call. Trimming stripped 0 bases from V and 0 bases from J, with 14 bases between. The germline gives CDR1 SGHDN, CDR2 FVKESK. This CDR3 has 18 amino acids. The CDR3 is CASSQDRSRHANTGELFF. The CDR3 DNA reads as TGTGCCAGCAGCCAAGATAGGTCTAGACACGCGAACACCGGGGAGCTGTTTTTT.

CDR3 sequence: CASSSQAGLFGLVETQYF. CDR3 coding DNA: TGTGCCAGCAGCTCACAAGCGGGATTGTTCGGTCTCGTAGAGACCCAGTACTTC. The genes are TRBV7-2 and TRBJ2-5; 7 nucleotides align to TRBD2. CDR3 length: 18 residues. Looked up from germline, CDR1 is SGHTA and CDR2 is FQGNSA. Trimming took 4 bases from V and 4 from J; bases not matched to a gene: 18.

The V call is TRBV7-3, the J call TRBJ2-4; D is possibly TRBD1 or TRBD2 (5 bases each). Germline V gene sequence: CDR1 SGHTA, CDR2 FQGTGA. Trimming took 2 bases from V and 0 from J, leaving 5 bases between them. The CDR3 has 14 amino acids. CDR3 in amino acids: CASSLGGAKNIQYF. CDR3 bases: TGTGCCAGCAGCTTAGGGGGAGCCAAAAACATTCAGTACTTC.

CDR3 DNA: TGTGCCAGCAGCAAAGCGGCAGGAAAGGGAACCCAGTACTTC. Translated, it gives CASSKAAGKGTQYF. The chain uses TRBV21-1 and TRBJ2-5. TRBV21-1 is shown as a pseudogene. The CDR3 contains 14 residues.

The chain recombines TRBV6-1 with TRBJ2-7; the match to TRBD2 covers 7 bases. Germline trimming cut 6 bases from V and 2 bases from J; bases unmatched to any gene: 10. Germline CDR1 is MNHNS and CDR2 is SASEGT. CDR3 length: 15 residues. CDR3 in amino acids: CASSGLAARTYEQYF. The CDR3 bases are TGTGCCAGCAGCGGGCTAGCGGCGCGAACCTACGAGCAGTACTTC.

The gene calls are TRBV9 and TRBJ1-3; the D gene is possibly TRBD1 (6 bases). Trimming removed 0 bases from V and 4 bases from J, with 8 bases in between. This CDR3 contains 14 residues. Germline V gene data show CDR1 as SGDLS and CDR2 as YYNGEE. CDR3 coding DNA: TGTGCCAGCAGCGTAGGGGGGACAGGAAACACCATATATTTT. Translation: CASSVGGTGNTIYF.

The J gene is TRBJ2-3, the V gene TRBV27, with D possibly called TRBD1 or TRBD2 (5 bases each). With 1 base removed from V and 3 bases from J, the gap between germline ends came to 14 bases. The CDR3 has 16 amino acids. Per the germline V gene, CDR1 is MNHEY and CDR2 is SMNVEV (reference sequence). The CDR3 loop is CASSLYTGTATDTQYF. As DNA, the CDR3 is TGTGCCAGCAGTTTATACACCGGGACGGCGACAGATACGCAGTATTTT.

V and J are TRBV5-6 and TRBJ1-4; D gene ambiguous. The CDR3 is made up of 16 amino acids. Germline-derived CDR1 and CDR2 are SGHDT and YYEEEE. V lost 0 bases and J 5 bases, leaving 14 bases between the germline ends. CDR3 protein: CASSLASGSENEKLFF. CDR3 bases: TGTGCCAGCAGCTTGGCCTCGGGCAGCGAGAATGAAAAACTGTTTTTT.

The rearrangement joins TRBV15 to TRBJ1-4, with D hard to call. The length of the CDR3 is 13 residues. CDR1 and CDR2 (germline): LNHNV, YYDKDF (reference sequence). The V gene lost 0 bases and the J gene lost 6 bases, with 5 bases spanning the gap. The CDR3 here is CATSREEDEKLFF. CDR3 DNA: TGTGCCACCAGCAGAGAGGAAGATGAAAAACTGTTTTTT.

V gene TRBV7-3 combines with J gene TRBJ2-5, with D possibly being TRBD2 (6 bases). The CDR3 is 14 amino acids. V gave up 4 bases and J gave up 7 bases, with 16 bases separating them. Germline CDR1 reads SGHTA; CDR2 reads FQGTGA. CDR3 amino acids: CASSSTGGLGTQYF. CDR3 nucleotides: TGTGCCAGCAGCTCAACCGGGGGATTAGGGACCCAGTACTTC.

The rearrangement links TRBV4-2 to TRBJ1-2, with D possibly matching TRBD1 (5 bases). The CDR3 is 16 amino acids. V was shortened by 4 bases and J by 3 bases, with 18 bases between the two germline ends. Germline V gene lookup returns CDR1 LGHNA and CDR2 YNFKEQ. CDR3 sequence (DNA): TGTGCCAGCAGCCCCGAGAAGGCGGGGACGCACTATGGCTACACCTTC. The encoded protein is CASSPEKAGTHYGYTF.

The chain couples TRBV19 to TRBJ1-5; D possibly corresponds to TRBD1 (5 bases). This CDR3 comprises 16 residues. Per the germline V gene, CDR1 is LNHDA and CDR2 is SQIVND (reference sequence). V was trimmed by 5 bases and J by 7 bases, leaving 21 bases between them. CDR3 loop: CASSPGTDLAGQPQHF. DNA for the CDR3: TGTGCCAGTAGTCCCGGGACGGATTTAGCAGGGCAGCCCCAGCATTTT.

This chain connects TRBV30 to TRBJ1-4; D is undetermined. The germline gives CDR1 GTSNPN, CDR2 SVGIG (reference sequence). The CDR3 contains 15 residues. Trimming left V 4 bases short and J 3 bases short, with 15 bases between. The CDR3 loop is CAWKRGGLANEKLFF. DNA of the CDR3: TGTGCCTGGAAAAGAGGCGGTCTGGCTAATGAAAAACTGTTTTTT.

V usage is TRBV29-1 and J usage is TRBJ2-1; 9 bases fit TRBD2. Germline V CDR1 and CDR2: SQVTM, ANQGSEA. V lost 7 bases, J lost 8 bases, and 9 bases stayed unmatched. The CDR3 is 13 residues long. The CDR3, as DNA: TGCAGCGCCCCGGGACTAGCTCGCGATGAGCAGTTCTTC. Translated, it gives CSAPGLARDEQFF.

The chain carries TRBV5-8 and TRBJ1-5; D unresolved. With 2 bases removed from V and 7 bases from J, the gap between germline ends came to 13 bases. The CDR3 extends over 14 amino acids. Germline V gene sequence: CDR1 SGHTS, CDR2 YDEGEE. As DNA, the CDR3 is TGTGCCAGCAGCTTCCTGGGCTTCGGCCAGCCCCAGCATTTT. Amino acid sequence: CASSFLGFGQPQHF.

This rearrangement joins TRBV6-1 to TRBJ2-7; no clear D. Germline CDR1 and CDR2: MNHNS and SASEGT. The ends were cut back, 2 bases at V and 4 bases at J, with 12 bases in the middle. The CDR3 length is 14 residues. The CDR3 DNA follows: TGTGCCAGCAGTGAAAGGTTGAGCCAATACGAGCAGTACTTC. Its protein is CASSERLSQYEQYF.